This TCR beta chain came from a study of CD8 T cells in ankylosing spondylitis. In TCRdb, the 5' RACE reads were re-called with MiXCR into one record per CDR3 protein. Of about 220,000 distinct CDR3 sequences in the sample, about 6.7% were seen once. Whole-study results and caveats: One TCR beta motif, made up of roughly 8 highly homologous variants, appeared characteristic of ankylosing spondylitis blood.

CDR1 is MNHEY and CDR2 is SVGEGT in the germline V gene. The CDR3 covers 12 residues. V lost 2 bases and J lost 1, with 3 bases in between. This clonotype was seen repeatedly, ten times or more. Its antigen is unknown. The sequencing sample was made of blood, either unsorted or a sorted T cell fraction (not recorded which). The chain couples TRBV6-2 or TRBV6-3 to TRBJ2-7; D not certain. This clonotype was obtained from a male donor with ankylosing spondylitis. The CDR3 DNA is TGTGCCAGCAGTTACCCATCCTACGAGCAGTACTTC. Amino acids: CASSYPSYEQYF.